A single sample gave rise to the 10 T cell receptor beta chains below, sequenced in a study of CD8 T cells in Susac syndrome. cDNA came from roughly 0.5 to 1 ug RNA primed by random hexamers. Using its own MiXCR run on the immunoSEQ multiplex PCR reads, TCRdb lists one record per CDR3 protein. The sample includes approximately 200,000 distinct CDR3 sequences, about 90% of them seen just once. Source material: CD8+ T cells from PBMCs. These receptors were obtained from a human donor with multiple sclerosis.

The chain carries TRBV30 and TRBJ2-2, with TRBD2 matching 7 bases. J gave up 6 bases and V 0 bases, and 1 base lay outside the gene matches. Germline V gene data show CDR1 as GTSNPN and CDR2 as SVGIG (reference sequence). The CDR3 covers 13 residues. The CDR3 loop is CAWSVAGAGELFF. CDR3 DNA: TGTGCCTGGAGTGTTGCGGGGGCCGGGGAGCTGTTTTTT. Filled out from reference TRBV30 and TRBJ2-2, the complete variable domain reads SQTIHQWPATLVQPVGSPLSLECTVEGTSNPNLYWYRQAAGRGLQLLFYSVGIGQISSEVPQNLSASRPQDRQFILSSKKLLLSDSGFYLCAWSVAGAGELFFGEGSRLTVL.

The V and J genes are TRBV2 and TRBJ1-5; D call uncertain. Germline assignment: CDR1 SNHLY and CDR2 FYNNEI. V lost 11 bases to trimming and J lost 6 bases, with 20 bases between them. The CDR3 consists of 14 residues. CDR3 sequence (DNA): TGTGCCCTTTGTCGGCGGGAGGAGGTTCAGCCCCAGCATTTT. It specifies CALCRREEVQPQHF.

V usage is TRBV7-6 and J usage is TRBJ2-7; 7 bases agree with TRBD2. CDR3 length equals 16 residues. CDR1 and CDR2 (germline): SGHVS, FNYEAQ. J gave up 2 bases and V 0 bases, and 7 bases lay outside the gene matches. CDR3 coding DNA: TGTGCCAGCAGCTTAGCGGCGGCTAGCGGTACCTACGAGCAGTACTTC. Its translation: CASSLAAASGTYEQYF. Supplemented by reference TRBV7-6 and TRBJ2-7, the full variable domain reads GAGVSQSPRYKVTKRGQDVALRCDPISGHVSLYWYRQALGQGPEFLTYFNYEAQQDKSGLPNDRFSAERPEGSISTLTIQRTEQRDSAMYRCASSLAAASGTYEQYFGPGTRLTVT.

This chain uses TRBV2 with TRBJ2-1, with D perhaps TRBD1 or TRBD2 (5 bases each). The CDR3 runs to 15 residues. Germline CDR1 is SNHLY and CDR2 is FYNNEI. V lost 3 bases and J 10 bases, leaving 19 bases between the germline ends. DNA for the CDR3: TGTGCCAGCAGTGAGACCGGGACCCTCGCGGAGGAGCAGTTCTTC. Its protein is CASSETGTLAEEQFF.

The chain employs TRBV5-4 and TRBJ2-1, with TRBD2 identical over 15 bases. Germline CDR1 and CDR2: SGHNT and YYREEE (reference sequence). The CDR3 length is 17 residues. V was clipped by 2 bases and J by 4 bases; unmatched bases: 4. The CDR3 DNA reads TGTGCCAGCAGCTTACTGGGACTAGCGGGGGGTTACAATGAGCAGTTCTTC. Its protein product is CASSLLGLAGGYNEQFF.

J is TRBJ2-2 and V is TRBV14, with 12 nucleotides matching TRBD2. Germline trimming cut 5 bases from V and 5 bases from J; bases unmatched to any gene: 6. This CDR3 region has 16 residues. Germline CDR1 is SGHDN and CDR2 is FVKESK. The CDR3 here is CASSFWTSGETGELFF. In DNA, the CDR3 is TGTGCCAGCAGCTTCTGGACTAGCGGGGAAACCGGGGAGCTGTTTTTT.

CDR3 loop: CASSLEQGSTEAFF. The CDR3 DNA reads as TGCGCCAGCAGCTTGGAACAGGGCTCCACTGAAGCTTTCTTT. V and J are TRBV5-1 and TRBJ1-1; TRBD1 might be the D (6 bases). The germline CDR1 and CDR2 sequences are SGHRS and YFSETQ. This CDR3 region has 14 residues. The V and J ends lost 0 bases and 4 bases respectively, with 10 bases between them. Full variable domain (rest looked up from reference TRBV5-1 and TRBJ1-1): KAGVTQTPRYLIKTRGQQVTLSCSPISGHRSVSWYQQTPGQGLQFLFEYFSETQRNKGNFPGRFSGRQFSNSRSEMNVSTLELGDSALYLCASSLEQGSTEAFFGQGTRLTVV.

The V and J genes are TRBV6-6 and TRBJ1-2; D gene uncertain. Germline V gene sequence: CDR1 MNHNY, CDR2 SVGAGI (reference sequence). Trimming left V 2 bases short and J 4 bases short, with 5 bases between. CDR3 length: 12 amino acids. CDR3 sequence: CASSYTGYGYTF. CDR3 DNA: TGTGCCAGCAGTTACACCGGCTATGGCTACACCTTC.

The chain's CDR3 is CATTDSAGELFF. The CDR3 DNA sequence: TGTGCCACCACTGACAGTGCAGGGGAGCTGTTTTTT. The J gene is TRBJ2-2, the V gene TRBV24-1, with D possibly TRBD1 on 5 matching bases. The V end lost 8 bases, the J end lost 8 bases, and 11 bases lay between the germline ends. The CDR3 loop spans 12 amino acids. From germline, CDR1 is KGHDR and CDR2 SFDVKD.

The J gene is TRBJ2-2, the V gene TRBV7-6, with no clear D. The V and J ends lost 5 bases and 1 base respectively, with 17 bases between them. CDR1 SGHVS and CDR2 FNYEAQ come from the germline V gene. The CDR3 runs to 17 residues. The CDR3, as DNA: TGTGCCAGCAGCCGATCCCCGCTGACAAAGAACACCGGGGAGCTGTTTTTT. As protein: CASSRSPLTKNTGELFF.